This entry features one T cell receptor (beta chain) sequence. The CDR3 runs 14 residues. Trimming stripped 10 bases from V and 0 bases from J, with 16 bases between. The germline V gene has CDR1 SGHAT and CDR2 FQNNGV. This entry comes from a study of blood T cell repertoires in COVID-19. Looking at the study overall: T cells, B-cell-depleted T cells, or PBMCs provided the cDNA or gDNA that served as material.

Repertoires were generated with immunoSEQ multiplex PCR, while TCRdb's copy carries only in-frame clones and drops some. The data hold under 300,000 clones, with around 86% observed a single time. The sample was peripheral blood. This sequence joins TRBV11-2 and TRBJ2-7; D might be TRBD2 (6 bases). This sequence originates from a man aged 25 to 40 who had recovered from COVID-19. Here the CDR3 DNA reads TGTGCCAACTCCGCCGCAGCGGGCTCCTACGAGCAGTACGTC. Translation gives CANSAAAGSYEQYV.